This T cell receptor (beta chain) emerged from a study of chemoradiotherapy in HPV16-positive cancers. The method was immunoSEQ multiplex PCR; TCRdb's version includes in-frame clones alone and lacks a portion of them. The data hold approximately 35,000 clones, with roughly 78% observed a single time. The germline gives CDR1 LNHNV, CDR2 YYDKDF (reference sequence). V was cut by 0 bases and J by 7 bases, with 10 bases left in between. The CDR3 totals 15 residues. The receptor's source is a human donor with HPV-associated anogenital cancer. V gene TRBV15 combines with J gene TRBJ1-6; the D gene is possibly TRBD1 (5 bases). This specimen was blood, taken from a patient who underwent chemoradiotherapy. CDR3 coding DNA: TGTGCCACCAGCAGAGATCCGGAGGGGAATTCACCCCTCCACTTT. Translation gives CATSRDPEGNSPLHF.